Described below is a single TCR beta chain sequence and its context. The CDR3 loop spans 16 amino acids. Germline V lookup: CDR1 DFQATT, CDR2 SNEGSKA (reference sequence). V lost 0 bases and J 3 bases, leaving 17 bases between the germline ends. This record comes from a study of T-cell reconstitution after alpha-beta-depleted transplantation in children. Unique molecular identifiers were built into the TCRbeta library. Each CDR3 protein gets one entry after TCRdb re-called the PCR reads with MiXCR. Counted here are 800,000 to 1,000,000 distinct CDR3 sequences, roughly 29% occurring once; the ten biggest clones make up approximately 30%.

The sequence was collected from a boy in the first two years of life who had a stem cell transplant for SCID, so the T cells may come from the graft donor. This material consisted of PBMCs, mostly from graft donor cells, taken 360 days after TCRalphabeta/CD19-depleted stem cell transplant. This chain connects TRBV20-1 to TRBJ1-2, with D perhaps matching TRBD1 (6 bases). In DNA form, the CDR3 reads TGCAGTGCTAGAGACCCTGGACAGCCCCTTCACTATGGCTACACCTTC. The encoded protein is CSARDPGQPLHYGYTF.